These 20 T cell receptor beta chains were sequenced from one sample in a study of T-cell memory formation after mild COVID-19. TCRdb reprocessed the 5' RACE reads via MiXCR and lists one record per CDR3 protein. The sample includes some 320,000 distinct CDR3 sequences, around 15% of them seen just once. The specimen sequenced was PBMCs or a T cell subset sorted from them (not recorded which). The receptors derive from a man aged 18 to 30 who had mild COVID-19 (a few samples of this study predate the infection). Cell type and time point are not known.

This clonotype was counted at least ten times. The chain carries TRBV6-2 or TRBV6-3 and TRBJ1-1; maybe TRBD1 (5 bases). The CDR3 loop spans 12 amino acids. The germline CDR1 and CDR2 sequences are MNHEY and SVGEGT. V dropped 2 bases and J dropped 7 bases, with 8 bases sitting between them. CDR3 sequence reads: CASSYRGHEAFF. The CDR3 DNA follows: TGTGCCAGCAGTTACAGGGGTCATGAAGCTTTCTTT.

The CDR3 DNA sequence: TGTGCCAGCAGCCACGACAGGGACCTTAGCACAGATACGCAGTATTTT. This encodes CASSHDRDLSTDTQYF. J is TRBJ2-3 and V is TRBV7-8; TRBD1 agrees at 7 bases. Trimming cost V 5 bases and J 0 bases; bases outside gene matches: 8. The CDR3 length is 16 residues. CDR1 and CDR2 (germline): SGHVS, FQNEAQ. Full variable domain (remainder filled in from reference TRBV7-8 and TRBJ2-3): GAGVSQSPRYKVAKRGQDVALRCDPISGHVSLFWYQQALGQGPEFLTYFQNEAQLDKSGLPSDRFFAERPEGSVSTLKIQRTQQEDSAVYLCASSHDRDLSTDTQYFGPGTRLTVL.

This clonotype was recorded a few times. The chain is built from TRBV12-3 or TRBV12-4 and TRBJ2-1; D possibly uses TRBD1 or TRBD2 (6 bases each). V lost 8 bases, J lost 3 bases, and 11 bases lay in between. CDR3 size: 13 residues. Here the CDR3 reads CASRGGHYNEQFF. The CDR3 bases are TGTGCCAGCCGAGGGGGGCACTACAATGAGCAGTTCTTC.

Many counts were recorded for this clonotype. The chain recombines TRBV7-2 with TRBJ2-5, with D possibly being TRBD2 (7 bases). CDR3 length: 14 residues. The V end lost 1 base, the J end lost 4 bases, and 10 bases lay between the germline ends. The germline V gene has CDR1 SGHTA and CDR2 FQGNSA. The CDR3: CASSLGGGGETQYF. The CDR3 DNA reads TGTGCCAGCAGCTTAGGGGGGGGCGGAGAGACCCAGTACTTC.

Comment on this clonotype: This may arise from a read error, as a much more abundant clone is one base away. The rearrangement links TRBV20-1 to TRBJ1-2; 8 nucleotides match TRBD1. The V gene end was trimmed by 6 bases and the J gene end by 0 bases; junction bases not matched to a gene: 12. Germline-derived CDR1 and CDR2 are DFQATT and SNEGSKA (reference sequence). The CDR3 runs 16 residues. The DNA of the CDR3 is TGCAGTGCCCAGGGCGACAGGGGTCGATCTAACTATGGCTACACCTTC. Residues: CSAQGDRGRSNYGYTF.

Regarding this clonotype: A much larger clone differs by one base, so this may be a read error. The rearrangement uses TRBV12-3 or TRBV12-4 and TRBJ2-7; 7 positions agree with TRBD1. Trimming at V came to 7 bases and at J to 2 bases, leaving 2 bases not matched to a gene. The CDR3 is made up of 12 amino acids. The CDR3 protein is CASNGQAYEQYF. The CDR3 DNA sequence: TGTGCCAGCAATGGACAGGCCTACGAGCAGTACTTC.

This chain joins TRBV6-5 and TRBJ1-1, with D perhaps matching TRBD1 (5 bases). Germline CDR1 MNHEY, CDR2 SVGAGI. The CDR3 is made up of 14 amino acids. V was clipped by 6 bases and J by 1 base, with 12 bases between them. CDR3 sequence reads: CASSSSGGNTEAFF. The CDR3 DNA follows: TGTGCCAGCAGCTCAAGCGGGGGGAACACTGAAGCTTTCTTT.

This clonotype was seen ten or more times. This chain joins TRBV4-3 and TRBJ2-5; maybe TRBD2 (5 bases). From germline, CDR1 is LGHNA and CDR2 YSLEER. The CDR3 sequence is 13 residues long. The ends were cut back, 0 bases at V and 5 bases at J, with 7 bases in the middle. CDR3 DNA sequence: TGCGCCAGCAGCCAAGATTTAGCGGAGACCCAGTACTTC. This translates into CASSQDLAETQYF.

This chain uses TRBV3-1 with TRBJ1-6; D gene unclear. The germline V gene encodes CDR1 LGHDT and CDR2 YNNKEL (reference sequence). There are 14 residues in the CDR3. The germline V and J ends were trimmed by 1 base and 7 bases, with 8 bases remaining between them. Here the CDR3 reads CASSQVGWNSPLHF. The CDR3 DNA reads TGTGCCAGCAGCCAAGTTGGATGGAATTCACCCCTCCACTTT.

This clonotype was found a few times. V is TRBV12-3 or TRBV12-4 and J is TRBJ1-1, with TRBD1 identical over 9 bases. V lost 1 base, J lost 7 bases, and 4 bases stayed unmatched. The CDR3 runs to 14 residues. CDR3 sequence reads: CASSLGQGGSEAFF. CDR3 in DNA: TGTGCCAGCAGTTTAGGACAGGGGGGGAGTGAAGCTTTCTTT.

This clonotype was seen more than once but under ten times. The rearrangement links TRBV7-2 to TRBJ2-3, with D perhaps matching TRBD1 (5 bases). Trimming took off 3 bases at V and 1 base at J, with 14 bases between the two ends. Germline CDR1 SGHTA, CDR2 FQGNSA. The CDR3 contains 16 residues. CDR3 in amino acids: CASSFAGLGGTDTQYF. The CDR3, as DNA: TGTGCCAGCAGCTTTGCAGGGCTAGGGGGCACAGATACGCAGTATTTT.

The chain has TRBV5-1 and TRBJ2-1; 9 bases agree with TRBD1. The J segment lost 4 bases and the V segment lost 3 bases, leaving 2 bases of the junction unmatched. The CDR3 length is 14 residues. The germline V gene has CDR1 SGHRS and CDR2 YFSETQ. CDR3: CASSWGTGYNEQFF. In DNA form, the CDR3 reads TGCGCCAGCAGCTGGGGGACAGGGTACAATGAGCAGTTCTTC. The entire variable domain, with the rest obtained from reference TRBV5-1 and TRBJ2-1, is as follows: KAGVTQTPRYLIKTRGQQVTLSCSPISGHRSVSWYQQTPGQGLQFLFEYFSETQRNKGNFPGRFSGRQFSNSRSEMNVSTLELGDSALYLCASSWGTGYNEQFFGPGTRLTVL.

This clonotype was seen many times. The V and J genes are TRBV10-3 and TRBJ1-2; TRBD1 matches 7 bases. This CDR3 is 16 amino acids long. Per germline, CDR1 ENHRY and CDR2 SYGVKD. V trimming: 0 bases; J trimming: 6 bases; junction bases outside the gene matches: 10. Here the CDR3 DNA reads TGTGCCATCAGTGAGTCGTACCTCAGACAGGGCGATGGCTACACCTTC. It translates to CAISESYLRQGDGYTF.

V and J are TRBV10-3 and TRBJ1-5, with TRBD1 matching over 9 bases. This CDR3 comprises 15 residues. The V gene's germline CDR1 is ENHRY and CDR2 SYGVKD. The trim removed 3 bases at V and 3 bases at J, leaving 3 bases unmatched. CDR3 DNA: TGTGCCATCAGTGACGACAGGGGGTCCAATCAGCCCCAGCATTTT. It specifies CAISDDRGSNQPQHF.

This chain joins TRBV14 and TRBJ2-2; weak D call: TRBD1 (5 bases). The CDR3 runs to 13 residues. Germline V gene sequence: CDR1 SGHDN, CDR2 FVKESK. The V end was cut by 4 bases, the J end by 7 bases, with 10 bases between. This chain's CDR3 is CASSRQTHGELFF. The CDR3 coding sequence is TGTGCCAGCAGCCGACAGACACACGGGGAGCTGTTTTTT.

There are a few counts of this clonotype. This chain connects TRBV7-2 to TRBJ2-7, with D uncertain. The CDR3 covers 13 residues. Germline V gene sequence: CDR1 SGHTA, CDR2 FQGNSA. Trimming stripped 3 bases from V and 5 bases from J, with 11 bases between. CDR3 sequence reads: CASSFRRLHEQYV. The CDR3, as DNA: TGTGCCAGCAGCTTCCGACGGCTGCACGAGCAGTACGTC.

The chain couples TRBV10-3 to TRBJ1-1; perhaps TRBD1 as D (5 bases). There are 14 residues in the CDR3. Trimming left V 6 bases short and J 1 base short, with 12 bases between. Germline lookup yields CDR1 ENHRY and CDR2 SYGVKD. The CDR3 here is CAIRALGGNTEAFF. As DNA, the CDR3 is TGTGCCATCAGAGCCCTGGGGGGGAACACTGAAGCTTTCTTT.

This clonotype was seen only a few times. V is TRBV5-5 and J is TRBJ2-3, with D tentatively TRBD2 (5 bases). The CDR3 contains 15 residues. In germline, CDR1 is SGHKS, CDR2 YYEKEE (reference sequence). The V end was cut by 0 bases, the J end by 0 bases, with 8 bases between. The CDR3 region is CASSLVTGSTDTQYF. The CDR3 DNA reads as TGTGCCAGCAGCTTGGTGACGGGGAGCACAGATACGCAGTATTTT.

The sample holds many counts of this clonotype. This CDR3 reads CASRSGRAGHEQYF. CDR3 nucleotide sequence: TGTGCCAGCCGCTCAGGTCGAGCAGGCCACGAGCAGTACTTC. V is TRBV6-5 and J is TRBJ2-7, with D unresolved. Between the trimmed V and J ends, which lost 8 bases and 5 bases, there was a span of 19 bases. CDR1 is MNHEY and CDR2 is SVGAGI in the germline V gene. The CDR3 contains 14 residues.

This clonotype was seen a handful of times. This rearrangement joins TRBV4-1 to TRBJ1-1; D may be TRBD1 (5 bases). The CDR3 extends over 17 amino acids. V lost 0 bases to trimming and J lost 6 bases, with 20 bases between them. Germline CDR1 reads MGHRA; CDR2 reads YSYEKL. The CDR3 region is CASSQEGYRRGVPEAFF. DNA of the CDR3: TGCGCCAGCAGCCAAGAAGGTTACAGACGAGGGGTCCCTGAAGCTTTCTTT.